The clone carrying this T cell receptor (beta chain) was seen a single time. Its antigen is not known. The source of the sample is a study of immune evolution from preneoplasia to lung adenocarcinoma. Study background: HLA loss of heterozygosity: less than 9% AIS, over 12% MIA, around 33% ADC, none AAH. Study findings and constraints: Top clone share appeared to fall from AAH through AIS, MIA, adenocarcinoma.

Looked up from germline, CDR1 is MNHEY and CDR2 is SMNVEV (reference sequence). The CDR3 contains 16 residues. The V end lost 5 bases, the J end lost 6 bases, and 20 bases lay between the germline ends. H&E slides confirmed each diagnosis, reviewed by two pathologists independently. TCRdb's copy holds only in-frame clones and misses some; the assay was immunoSEQ multiplex PCR. This table holds 5,600 or so clones, 70% to 85% found once. The source material was FFPE lung adenocarcinoma in situ tissue. The chain combines TRBV27 with TRBJ2-1; D assignment may be TRBD1 or TRBD2 (5 bases each). The TCR was taken from a person aged 60-80 years with lung adenocarcinoma. Here the CDR3 DNA reads TGTGCCAGCAGTCCCGGGACGCCTAGAGGGGCCAATGAGCAGTTCTTC. Translated: CASSPGTPRGANEQFF.